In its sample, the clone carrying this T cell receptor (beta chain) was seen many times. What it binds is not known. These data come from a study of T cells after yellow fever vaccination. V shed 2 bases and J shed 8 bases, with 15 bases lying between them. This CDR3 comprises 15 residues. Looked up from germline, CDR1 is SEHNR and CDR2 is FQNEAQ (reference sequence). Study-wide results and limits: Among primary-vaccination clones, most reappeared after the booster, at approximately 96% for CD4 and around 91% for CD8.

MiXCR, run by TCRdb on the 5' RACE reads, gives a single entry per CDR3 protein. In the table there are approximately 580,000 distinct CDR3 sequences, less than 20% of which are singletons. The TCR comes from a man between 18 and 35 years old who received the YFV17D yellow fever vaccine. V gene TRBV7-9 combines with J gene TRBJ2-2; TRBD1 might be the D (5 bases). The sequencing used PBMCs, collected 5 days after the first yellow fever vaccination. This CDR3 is CASSLTTDTRGELFF. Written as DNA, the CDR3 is TGTGCCAGCAGCTTAACGACAGACACCCGAGGGGAGCTGTTTTTT.